These 3 T cell receptor beta chains were all obtained from the same sample, sequenced in a study of kidney transplant recipient with SARS-CoV-2 infection. TCRdb re-analysed the reads in MiXCR, keeping a single row per CDR3 protein. Among some 220,000 distinct CDR3 sequences listed, 29% were seen once. The sample in question was a blood sample, obtained at baseline and between days 110 and 120 from a kidney transplant recipient. The receptor source for this set is a male patient in his 30s who had COVID-19 and was a kidney transplant recipient. The T cells may come from the graft donor.

This clonotype was seen repeatedly, ten times or more. V is TRBV6-1 and J is TRBJ2-1, with D possibly being TRBD2 (5 bases). The CDR3 consists of 12 residues. The ends were cut back, 4 bases at V and 8 bases at J, with 9 bases in the middle. Germline lookup yields CDR1 MNHNS and CDR2 SASEGT. This CDR3 is CASSAVGDEQFF. CDR3 nucleotides: TGTGCCAGCAGTGCCGTCGGGGATGAGCAGTTCTTC.

This clonotype was found many times. The chain carries TRBV6-5 and TRBJ1-2; 10 nucleotides align to TRBD1. The germline gives CDR1 MNHEY, CDR2 SVGAGI. This CDR3 contains 13 residues. J was trimmed by 7 bases and V by 8 bases; bases with no gene match: 7. This chain's CDR3 is CASEDRGRSGYTF. The CDR3 DNA is TGTGCCAGCGAAGACAGGGGGCGGTCTGGCTACACCTTC.

The chain carries TRBV6-1 and TRBJ2-5, with TRBD2 matching over 8 bases. The CDR3 consists of 16 residues. With 1 base clipped from V and 2 bases from J, the junction kept 6 bases outside the gene matches. Germline lookup yields CDR1 MNHNS and CDR2 SASEGT. The CDR3 spells CASSEGPGLGQETQYF. The CDR3 region has the DNA TGTGCCAGCAGTGAAGGGCCGGGACTAGGTCAAGAGACCCAGTACTTC.